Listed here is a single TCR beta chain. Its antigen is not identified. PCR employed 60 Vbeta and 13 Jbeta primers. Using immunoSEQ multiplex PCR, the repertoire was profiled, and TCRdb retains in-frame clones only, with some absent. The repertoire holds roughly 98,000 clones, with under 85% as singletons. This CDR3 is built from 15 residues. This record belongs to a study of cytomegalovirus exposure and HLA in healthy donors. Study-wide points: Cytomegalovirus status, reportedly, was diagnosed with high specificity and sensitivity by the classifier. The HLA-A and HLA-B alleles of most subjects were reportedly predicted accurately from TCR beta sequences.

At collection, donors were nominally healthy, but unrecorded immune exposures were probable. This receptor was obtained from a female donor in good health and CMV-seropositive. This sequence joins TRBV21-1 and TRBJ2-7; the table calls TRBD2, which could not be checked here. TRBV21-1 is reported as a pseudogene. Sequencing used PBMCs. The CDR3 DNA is TGTGCCAGCAGCAAAGCGCGTTCTAGCGGGGGCGAGCAGTACTTC. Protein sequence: CASSKARSSGGEQYF.